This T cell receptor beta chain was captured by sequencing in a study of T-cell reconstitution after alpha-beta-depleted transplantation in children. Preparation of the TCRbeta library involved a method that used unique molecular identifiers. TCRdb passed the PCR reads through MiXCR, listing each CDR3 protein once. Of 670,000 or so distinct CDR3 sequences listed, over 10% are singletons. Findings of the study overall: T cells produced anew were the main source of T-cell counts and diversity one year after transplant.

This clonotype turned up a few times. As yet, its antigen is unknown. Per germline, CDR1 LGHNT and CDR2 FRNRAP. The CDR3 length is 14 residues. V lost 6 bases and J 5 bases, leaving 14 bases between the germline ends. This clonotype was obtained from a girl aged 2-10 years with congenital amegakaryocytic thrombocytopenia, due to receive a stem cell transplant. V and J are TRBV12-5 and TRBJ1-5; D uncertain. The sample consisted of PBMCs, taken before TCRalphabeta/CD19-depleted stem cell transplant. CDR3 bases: TGTGCTAGTGGCTTCGTTCTTAACTATCAGCCCCAGCATTTT. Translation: CASGFVLNYQPQHF.